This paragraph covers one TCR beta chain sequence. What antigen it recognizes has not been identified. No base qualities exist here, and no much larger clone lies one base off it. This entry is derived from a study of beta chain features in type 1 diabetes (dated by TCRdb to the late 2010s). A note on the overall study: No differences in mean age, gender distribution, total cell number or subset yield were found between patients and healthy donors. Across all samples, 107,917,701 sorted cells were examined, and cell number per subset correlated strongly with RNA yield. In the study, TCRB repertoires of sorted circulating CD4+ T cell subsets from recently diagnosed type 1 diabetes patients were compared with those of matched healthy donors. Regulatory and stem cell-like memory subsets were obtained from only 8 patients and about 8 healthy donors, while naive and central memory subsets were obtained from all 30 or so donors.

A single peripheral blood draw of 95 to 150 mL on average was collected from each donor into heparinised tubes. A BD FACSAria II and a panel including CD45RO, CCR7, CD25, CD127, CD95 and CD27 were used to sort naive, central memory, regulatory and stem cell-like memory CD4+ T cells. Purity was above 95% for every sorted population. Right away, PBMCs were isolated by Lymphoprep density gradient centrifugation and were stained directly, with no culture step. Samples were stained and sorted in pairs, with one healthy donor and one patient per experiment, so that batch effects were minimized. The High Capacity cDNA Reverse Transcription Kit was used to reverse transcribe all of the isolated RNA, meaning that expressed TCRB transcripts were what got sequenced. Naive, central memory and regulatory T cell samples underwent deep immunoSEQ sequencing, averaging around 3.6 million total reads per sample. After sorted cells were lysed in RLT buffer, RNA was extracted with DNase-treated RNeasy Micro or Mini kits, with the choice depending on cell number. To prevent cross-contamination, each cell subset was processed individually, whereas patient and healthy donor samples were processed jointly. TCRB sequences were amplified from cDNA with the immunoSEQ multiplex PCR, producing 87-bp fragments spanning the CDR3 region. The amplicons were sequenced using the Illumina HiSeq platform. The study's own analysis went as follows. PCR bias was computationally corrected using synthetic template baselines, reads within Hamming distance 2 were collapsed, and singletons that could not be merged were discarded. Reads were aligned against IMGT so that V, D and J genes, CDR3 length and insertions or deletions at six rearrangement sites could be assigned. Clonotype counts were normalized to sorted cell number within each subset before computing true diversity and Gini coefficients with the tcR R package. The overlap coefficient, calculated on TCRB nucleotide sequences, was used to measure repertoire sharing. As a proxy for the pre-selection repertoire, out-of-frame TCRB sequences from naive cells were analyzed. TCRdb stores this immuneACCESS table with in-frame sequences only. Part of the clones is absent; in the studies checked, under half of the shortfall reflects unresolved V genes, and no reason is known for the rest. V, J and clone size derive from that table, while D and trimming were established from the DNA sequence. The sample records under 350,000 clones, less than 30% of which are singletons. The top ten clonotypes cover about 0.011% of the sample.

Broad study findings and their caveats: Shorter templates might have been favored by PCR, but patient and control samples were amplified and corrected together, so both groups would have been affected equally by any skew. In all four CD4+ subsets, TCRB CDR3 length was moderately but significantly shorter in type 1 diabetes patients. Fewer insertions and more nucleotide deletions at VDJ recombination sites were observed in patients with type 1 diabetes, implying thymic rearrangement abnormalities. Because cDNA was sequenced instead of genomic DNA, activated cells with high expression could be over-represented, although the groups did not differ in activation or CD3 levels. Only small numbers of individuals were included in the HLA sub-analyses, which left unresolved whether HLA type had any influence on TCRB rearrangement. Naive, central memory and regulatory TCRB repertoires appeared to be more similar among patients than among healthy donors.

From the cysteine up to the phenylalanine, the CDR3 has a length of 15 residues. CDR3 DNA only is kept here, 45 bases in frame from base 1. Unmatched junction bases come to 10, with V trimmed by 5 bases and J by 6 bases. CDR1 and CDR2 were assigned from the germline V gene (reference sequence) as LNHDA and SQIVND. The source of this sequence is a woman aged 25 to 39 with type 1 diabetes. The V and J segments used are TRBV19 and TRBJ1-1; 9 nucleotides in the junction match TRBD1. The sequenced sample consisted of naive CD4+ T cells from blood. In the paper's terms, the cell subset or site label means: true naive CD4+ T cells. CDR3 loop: CASSVTGGYVAEAFF. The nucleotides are TGTGCCAGTAGTGTCACAGGGGGCTATGTTGCTGAAGCTTTCTTT.